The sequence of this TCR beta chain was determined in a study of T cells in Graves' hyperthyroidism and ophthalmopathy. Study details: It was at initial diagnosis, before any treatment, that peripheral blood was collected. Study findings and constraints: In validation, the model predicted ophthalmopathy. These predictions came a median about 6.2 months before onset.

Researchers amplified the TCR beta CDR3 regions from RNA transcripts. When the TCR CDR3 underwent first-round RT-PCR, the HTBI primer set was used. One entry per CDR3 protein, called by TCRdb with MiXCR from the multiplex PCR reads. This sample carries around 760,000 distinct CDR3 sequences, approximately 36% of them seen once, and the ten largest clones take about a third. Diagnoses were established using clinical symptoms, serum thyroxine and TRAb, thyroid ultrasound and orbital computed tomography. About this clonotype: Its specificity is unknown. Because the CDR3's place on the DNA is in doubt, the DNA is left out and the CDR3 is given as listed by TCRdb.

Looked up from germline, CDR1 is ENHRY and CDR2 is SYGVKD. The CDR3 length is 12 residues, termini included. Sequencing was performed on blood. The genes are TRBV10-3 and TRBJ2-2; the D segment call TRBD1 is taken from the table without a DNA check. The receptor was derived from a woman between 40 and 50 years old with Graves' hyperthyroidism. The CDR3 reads CAIGTGTGSCFF.